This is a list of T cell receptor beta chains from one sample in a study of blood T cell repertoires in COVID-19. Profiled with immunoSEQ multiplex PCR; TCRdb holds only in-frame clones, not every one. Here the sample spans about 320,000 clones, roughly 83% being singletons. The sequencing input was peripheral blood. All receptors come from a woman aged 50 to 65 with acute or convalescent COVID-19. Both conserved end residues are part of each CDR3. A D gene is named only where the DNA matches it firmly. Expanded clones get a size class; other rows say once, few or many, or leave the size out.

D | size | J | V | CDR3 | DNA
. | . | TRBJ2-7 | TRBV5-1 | CASSDGDTYEQYF | TGCGCCAGCAGCGACGGGGACACCTACGAGCAGTACTTC
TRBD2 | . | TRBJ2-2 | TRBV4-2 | CASSQLYREEAGELFF | TGTGCCAGCAGCCAGCTATACCGGGAGGAGGCCGGGGAGCTGTTTTTT
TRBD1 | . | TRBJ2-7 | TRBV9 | CASSVGQGASYEQYF | TGTGCCAGCAGCGTAGGCCAGGGGGCCTCCTACGAGCAGTACTTC
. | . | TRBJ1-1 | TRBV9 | CASSPGGGNTEAFF | TGTGCCAGCAGCCCCGGGGGGGGGAACACTGAAGCTTTCTTT
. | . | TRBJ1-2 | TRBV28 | CASRPGHNYGYTF | TGTGCCAGCCGCCCAGGACATAACTATGGCTACACCTTC
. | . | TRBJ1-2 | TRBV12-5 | CASGQQGGIGYTF | TGTGCTAGTGGTCAACAGGGTGGGATTGGCTACACCTTC
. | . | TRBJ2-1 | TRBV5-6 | CASSHRDSRGEQFF | TGTGCCAGCAGCCACCGGGACTCCCGAGGTGAGCAGTTCTTC
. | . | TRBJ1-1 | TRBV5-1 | CASAPDGQLNTEAFF | TGCGCCAGCGCCCCTGACGGACAACTGAACACTGAAGCTTTCTTT
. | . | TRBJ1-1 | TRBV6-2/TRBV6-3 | CASSYQGQNTEAFF | TGTGCCAGCAGTTACCAGGGCCAGAACACTGAAGCTTTCTTT
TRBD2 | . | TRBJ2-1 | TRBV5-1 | CASSFGTSGGSSYNEQFF | TGCGCCAGCAGCTTTGGGACTAGCGGGGGGAGCTCCTACAATGAGCAGTTCTTC
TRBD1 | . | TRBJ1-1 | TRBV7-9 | CASSPRQGPEAFF | TGTGCCAGCAGCCCGCGACAGGGACCTGAAGCTTTCTTT
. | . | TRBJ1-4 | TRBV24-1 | CATSDSRTENEKLFF | TGTGCCACCAGTGACTCTAGGACAGAGAATGAAAAACTGTTTTTT
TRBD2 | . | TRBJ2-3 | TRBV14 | CASSLAGEFTDTQYF | TGTGCCAGCAGCCTAGCGGGCGAGTTCACAGATACGCAGTATTTT
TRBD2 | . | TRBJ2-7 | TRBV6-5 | CASSYPWTSAFHEQYF | TGTGCCAGCAGTTACCCTTGGACTAGCGCATTCCACGAGCAGTACTTC
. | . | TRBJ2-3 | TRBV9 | CASSPQTQGTDTQYF | TGTGCCAGCAGCCCCCAGACGCAGGGCACAGATACGCAGTATTTT
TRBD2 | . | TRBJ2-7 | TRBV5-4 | CASSFSGRAYEQYF | TGTGCCAGCAGCTTTAGCGGGAGGGCTTACGAGCAGTACTTC
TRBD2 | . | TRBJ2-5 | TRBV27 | CASSLLGLGQETQYF | TGTGCCAGCAGTTTATTGGGACTAGGCCAAGAGACCCAGTACTTC
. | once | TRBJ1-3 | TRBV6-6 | CASSHKAGLLSSGNTIYF | TGTGCCAGCAGTCACAAGGCAGGGCTCCTCAGCTCTGGAAACACCATATATTTT
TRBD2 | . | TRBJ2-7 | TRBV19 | CASSPGLEEYEQYF | TGTGCCAGTAGTCCGGGACTAGAAGAGTACGAGCAGTACTTC
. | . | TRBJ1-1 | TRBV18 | CASSPPNPIVTEAFF | TGTGCCAGCTCACCACCGAACCCGATAGTAACTGAAGCTTTCTTT
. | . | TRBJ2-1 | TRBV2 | CASTEQDYNEQFF | TGTGCCAGCACCGAACAGGACTACAATGAGCAGTTCTTC
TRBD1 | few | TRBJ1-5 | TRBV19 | CASTVAGGQPQHF | TGTGCCAGCACAGTAGCAGGGGGGCAGCCCCAGCATTTT
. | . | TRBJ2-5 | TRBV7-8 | CASSRDSGQETQYF | TGTGCCAGCAGCCGAGACTCAGGGCAAGAGACCCAGTACTTC
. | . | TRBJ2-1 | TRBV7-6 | CASSLQGTSYNEQFF | TGTGCCAGCAGCTTACAGGGGACCTCCTACAATGAGCAGTTCTTC
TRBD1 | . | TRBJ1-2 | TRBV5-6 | CASSLGQNFNYGYTF | TGTGCCAGCAGCCTGGGACAGAATTTCAACTATGGCTACACCTTC
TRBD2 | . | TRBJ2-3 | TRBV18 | CASSPSRTSGVTDTQYF | TGTGCCAGCTCACCTTCCCGGACTAGCGGGGTCACAGATACGCAGTATTTT
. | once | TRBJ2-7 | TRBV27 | CASSFGQGSYEQYF | TGTGCCAGCAGTTTCGGCCAGGGCTCCTACGAGCAGTACTTC
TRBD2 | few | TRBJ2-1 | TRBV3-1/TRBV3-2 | CASSPGLAGGPQVNEQFF | TGTGCCAGCTCACCGGGACTAGCGGGAGGGCCTCAGGTCAATGAGCAGTTCTTC
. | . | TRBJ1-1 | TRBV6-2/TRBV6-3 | CASSYSAGVYTEAFF | TGTGCCAGCAGTTACTCAGCCGGGGTGTACACTGAAGCTTTCTTT
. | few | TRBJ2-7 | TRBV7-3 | CASSLNPNRESEQYF | TGTGCCAGCAGCTTAAATCCGAACCGGGAGAGCGAGCAGTACTTC
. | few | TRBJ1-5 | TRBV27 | CASSLWGDQPQHF | TGTGCCAGCAGTTTATGGGGGGATCAGCCCCAGCATTTT
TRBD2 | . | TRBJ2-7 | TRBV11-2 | CASSATSGSYEQYF | TGTGCCAGCAGCGCCACTAGCGGCTCCTACGAGCAGTACTTC
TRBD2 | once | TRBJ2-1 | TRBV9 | CASSVGTIGEQFF | TGTGCCAGCAGCGTGGGGACTATTGGTGAGCAGTTCTTC
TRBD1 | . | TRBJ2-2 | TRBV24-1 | CATSDFAPGQGAGELFF | TGTGCCACCAGTGATTTCGCCCCGGGACAGGGGGCCGGGGAGCTGTTTTTT
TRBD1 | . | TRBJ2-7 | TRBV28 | CASRGQGRSYEQYF | TGTGCCAGCAGGGGACAGGGCAGATCCTACGAGCAGTACTTC
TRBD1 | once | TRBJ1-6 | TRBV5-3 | CASNPGQDNSPLHF | TGTGCCAGTAATCCGGGACAGGATAATTCACCCCTCCACTTT
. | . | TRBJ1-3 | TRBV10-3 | CAISDSAGNTIYF | TGTGCCATCAGTGACAGCGCTGGAAACACCATATATTTT
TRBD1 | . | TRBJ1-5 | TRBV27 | CASSIDRVQPQHF | TGTGCCAGCAGTATCGACAGGGTTCAGCCCCAGCATTTT
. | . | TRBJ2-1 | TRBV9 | CASSVVQYNEQFF | TGTGCCAGCAGCGTAGTACAGTACAATGAGCAGTTCTTC
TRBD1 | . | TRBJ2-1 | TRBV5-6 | CASSFGQGRGNEQFF | TGTGCCAGCAGCTTCGGACAGGGAAGGGGCAATGAGCAGTTCTTC
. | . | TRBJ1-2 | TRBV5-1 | CASSVGQGLYYGYTF | TGCGCCAGCAGCGTAGGACAAGGGCTCTACTATGGCTACACCTTC
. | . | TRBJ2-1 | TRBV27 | CASRGLNNEQFF | TGTGCCAGCAGGGGACTGAACAATGAGCAGTTCTTC
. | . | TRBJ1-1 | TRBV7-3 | CASSFRGNTEAFF | TGTGCCAGCAGCTTTCGAGGGAACACTGAAGCTTTCTTT
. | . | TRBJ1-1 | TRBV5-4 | CASSLDREVFF | TGTGCCAGCAGCTTGGACCGAGAAGTTTTCTTT
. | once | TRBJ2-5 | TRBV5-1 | CASSLLATRETQYF | TGCGCCAGCAGCTTGCTGGCAACGAGGGAGACCCAGTACTTC
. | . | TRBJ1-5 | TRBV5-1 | CASRSGGANQPQHF | TGCGCCAGCAGATCCGGTGGGGCGAATCAGCCCCAGCATTTT
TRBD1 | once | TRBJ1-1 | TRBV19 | CASSRQGNTEAFF | TGTGCCAGTAGTCGACAGGGGAACACTGAAGCTTTCTTT
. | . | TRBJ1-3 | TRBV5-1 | CASSLGTVGNTIYF | TGCGCCAGCAGCTTGGGAACAGTTGGAAACACCATATATTTT
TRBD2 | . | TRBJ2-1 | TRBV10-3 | CAITALAGEYNEQFF | TGTGCCATCACCGCACTAGCGGGAGAGTACAATGAGCAGTTCTTC
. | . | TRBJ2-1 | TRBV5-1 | CASSLAWGRAGATRDSYNEQFF | TGCGCCAGCAGCTTGGCTTGGGGGAGGGCAGGGGCAACCCGCGACTCCTACAATGAGCAGTTCTTC
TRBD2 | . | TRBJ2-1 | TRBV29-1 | CGGASGRGDNEQFF | TGCGGAGGGGCTAGCGGGAGAGGGGACAATGAGCAGTTCTTC
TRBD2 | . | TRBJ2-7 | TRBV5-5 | CASTLGLALGEQYF | TGTGCCAGCACCTTAGGACTAGCGCTAGGGGAGCAGTACTTC
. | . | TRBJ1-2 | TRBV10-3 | CAISQDSPYGYTF | TGTGCCATCAGCCAGGACAGCCCGTATGGCTACACCTTC
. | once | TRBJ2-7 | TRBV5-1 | CASSFPGSGEQYF | TGCGCCAGCAGCTTCCCCGGGTCTGGTGAGCAGTACTTC
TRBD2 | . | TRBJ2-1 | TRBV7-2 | CASSLITSGSGEQFF | TGTGCCAGCAGCTTAATAACTAGCGGGAGCGGTGAGCAGTTCTTC